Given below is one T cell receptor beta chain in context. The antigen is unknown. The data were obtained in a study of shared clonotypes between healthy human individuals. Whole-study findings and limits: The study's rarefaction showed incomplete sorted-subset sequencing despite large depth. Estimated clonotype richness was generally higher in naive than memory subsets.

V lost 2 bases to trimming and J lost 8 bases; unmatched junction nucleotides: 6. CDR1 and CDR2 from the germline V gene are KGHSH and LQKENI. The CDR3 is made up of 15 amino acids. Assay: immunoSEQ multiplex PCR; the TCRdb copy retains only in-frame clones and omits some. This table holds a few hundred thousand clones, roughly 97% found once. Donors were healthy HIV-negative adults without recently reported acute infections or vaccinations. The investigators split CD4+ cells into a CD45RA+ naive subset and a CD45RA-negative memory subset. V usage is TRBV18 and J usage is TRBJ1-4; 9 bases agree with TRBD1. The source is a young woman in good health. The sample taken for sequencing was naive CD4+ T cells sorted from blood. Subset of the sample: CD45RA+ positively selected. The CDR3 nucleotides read TGTGCCAGCTCACCAAGGGACAGGGCCGGAGAAAAACTGTTTTTT. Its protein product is CASSPRDRAGEKLFF.